These T cell receptor beta chains were read from a single sample in a study of cytomegalovirus exposure and HLA in healthy donors. TCRdb's table, derived via immunoSEQ multiplex PCR, lists solely in-frame clones and lacks some. The sample shows under 250,000 clones, 76% of them seen only once. The sequenced sample consisted of PBMCs. Receptor source: a man younger than 35 in good health and CMV-seronegative. CDR3s include the opening cysteine and the closing phenylalanine or tryptophan. Each record gives: clone size, V gene, J gene, D gene, CDR3 DNA, CDR3 protein. A D gene is named only where the DNA matches it firmly. A clone size is listed for some rows: how often the clone was seen (once, few, many), or a class if it is expanded.

-	TRBV7-9	TRBJ2-7	-	TGTGCCAGCAACAGACCGGACTCCTACGAGCAGTACTTC	CASNRPDSYEQYF
-	TRBV18	TRBJ2-3	-	TGTGCCAGCTCACGGTACCTGACTAGCACAGATACGCAGTATTTT	CASSRYLTSTDTQYF
-	TRBV7-3	TRBJ2-7	-	TGTGCCAGCAGCCCATCCGGGGGGCTCTCCTACGAGCAGTACTTC	CASSPSGGLSYEQYF
-	TRBV7-2	TRBJ1-5	TRBD1	TGTGCCAGCAGCTTAGATCGGGGGACAGGGAATCAGCCCCAGCATTTT	CASSLDRGTGNQPQHF
-	TRBV11-3	TRBJ1-1	-	TGTGCCAGCAGCTCCTTCACTGAAGCTTTCTTT	CASSSFTEAFF
-	TRBV14	TRBJ2-3	-	TGTGCCAGCAGCCTACTAGGGCTAGATACGCAGTATTTT	CASSLLGLDTQYF
-	TRBV29-1	TRBJ2-1	-	TGCAGCGTTGGACCGGGACTTCACTCCTACAATGAGCAGTTCTTC	CSVGPGLHSYNEQFF
-	TRBV11-2	TRBJ2-7	TRBD1	TGTGCCAGCAGCCAAAGAGGGGGCCCCTACGAGCAGTACTTC	CASSQRGGPYEQYF
-	TRBV27	TRBJ2-1	-	TGTGCCAGCAGTCTCTACCAAGGAGGAGGTTACAATGAGCAGTTCTTC	CASSLYQGGGYNEQFF
-	TRBV14	TRBJ1-2	TRBD1	TGTGCCAGCAACCCACCGGGACAGGGTTACACCTTC	CASNPPGQGYTF
-	TRBV7-3	TRBJ2-1	TRBD1	TGTGCCAGCAGCTTAGGTCCGGGACAGGGTCTAAATGAGCAGTTCTTC	CASSLGPGQGLNEQFF
-	TRBV2	TRBJ1-1	-	TGTGCCAGTACCGAGGACAGACAGAACACTGAAGCTTTCTTT	CASTEDRQNTEAFF
-	TRBV28	TRBJ1-4	TRBD1	TGTGCCAGCCAAAACAGGGGGCGGGAAAAACTGTTTTTT	CASQNRGREKLFF
-	TRBV28	TRBJ1-5	-	TGTGCCAGCAGTCCCACGACAGCATATAGCAATCAGCCCCAGCATTTT	CASSPTTAYSNQPQHF
-	TRBV4-2	TRBJ1-1	TRBD1	TGTGCCAGCAGCCGAACCGACAGGGGCACTGAAGCTTTCTTT	CASSRTDRGTEAFF
-	TRBV28	TRBJ2-7	TRBD2	TGTGCCAGCAGTTTTGAGGTAGCGGGAGGCGGTGAGCAGTACTTC	CASSFEVAGGGEQYF
-	TRBV18	TRBJ2-3	TRBD1	TGTGCCAGCTCACCGGGTCCAGGGACAGGGACAATGGCAGATACGCAGTATTTT	CASSPGPGTGTMADTQYF
-	TRBV2	TRBJ1-1	-	TGTGCCATTAACAGCTACACTGAAGCTTTCTTT	CAINSYTEAFF
-	TRBV6-1	TRBJ2-1	-	TGTGCCAGCAGTATCCTTGAGCAGTTCTTC	CASSILEQFF
few	TRBV27	TRBJ2-5	TRBD2	TGTGCCAGCATAAGGGAGGGGACCCAGTACTTC	CASIREGTQYF
-	TRBV7-8	TRBJ2-7	-	TGTGCCAGCAGCTTACCCCATTTCGGACGGGAAGCGAGCGAGCAGTACTTC	CASSLPHFGREASEQYF
-	TRBV9	TRBJ2-7	TRBD2	TGTGCCAGCAGCGCTGGGGGGGGTCCTGTACTGTACGAGCAGTACTTC	CASSAGGGPVLYEQYF
-	TRBV5-1	TRBJ2-3	-	TGCGCCAGCAGCTTGGGGCGGGAACGGGATACGCAGTATTTT	CASSLGRERDTQYF
once	TRBV7-2	TRBJ1-1	TRBD1	TGTGCCAGCAGCTCCCTCAGGGGGCTCGTCGCTGAAGCTTTCTTT	CASSSLRGLVAEAFF
-	TRBV28	TRBJ1-4	-	TGTGCCAGCAGTTTTGGATCGAGACATCCCCGTGCAACTAATGAAAAACTGTTTTTT	CASSFGSRHPRATNEKLFF
-	TRBV29-1	TRBJ1-1	TRBD1	TGCAGCGCACGACAGGGGCAGAACACTGAAGCTTTCTTT	CSARQGQNTEAFF
-	TRBV28	TRBJ1-1	-	TGTGCCAGCAGTTTAAACAGGAACACTGAAGCTTTCTTT	CASSLNRNTEAFF
-	TRBV27	TRBJ2-3	TRBD2	TGTGCCAGCCTTAGTCTAGCGGGAGAGCTTACGCAGTATTTT	CASLSLAGELTQYF
-	TRBV7-6	TRBJ1-3	TRBD1	TGTGCCAGCAGCCCCTGGGGGACAGACCCAATCTCTGGAAACACCATATATTTT	CASSPWGTDPISGNTIYF
-	TRBV5-6	TRBJ1-2	-	TGTGCCAGCAGGTGGAGGGGACATGGCTACACCTTC	CASRWRGHGYTF
-	TRBV19	TRBJ2-2	-	TGTGCCTCGCGCGAGGGAGGCACCGGGGAGCTGTTTTTT	CASREGGTGELFF
-	TRBV30	TRBJ1-2	-	TGTGCCTGGAGTGCCCAAGCAGGGTTCTATGGCTACACCTTC	CAWSAQAGFYGYTF
-	TRBV30	TRBJ2-2	-	TGTGCCTTGAACAGTGGCGGGGAGCTGTTTTTT	CALNSGGELFF
-	TRBV2	TRBJ2-5	-	TGTGCCAGCAGTGAGTGGCAGGTCCAAGAGACCCAGTACTTC	CASSEWQVQETQYF
-	TRBV5-1	TRBJ2-2	-	TGCGCCAGCAGCCGAGGACATGTCGACACCGGGGAGCTGTTTTTT	CASSRGHVDTGELFF
-	TRBV6-1	TRBJ2-7	TRBD1	TGTGCCAGCAGGGACAGGGCGTACGAGCAGTACTTC	CASRDRAYEQYF
few	TRBV10-1	TRBJ1-3	-	TGCGCCAGCAGTGAAGGAGCCAGGGGCACCATATATTTT	CASSEGARGTIYF
-	TRBV10-1	TRBJ2-1	-	TGCGCCAGCAGCGCGGGTATCAATGAGCAGTTCTTC	CASSAGINEQFF
-	TRBV7-9	TRBJ1-3	TRBD1	TGTGCCAGCAGCCCGACAGGGGTAAACACCATATATTTT	CASSPTGVNTIYF
-	TRBV11-2	TRBJ2-2	-	TGTGCCAGCAGGCCAACAGGGTCCGGGGAGCTGTTTTTT	CASRPTGSGELFF
-	TRBV29-1	TRBJ2-3	TRBD2	TGCAGCGTTGAAGGCTCTAGCGGGAAGGAAGATACGCAGTATTTT	CSVEGSSGKEDTQYF
-	TRBV4-1	TRBJ2-5	-	TGCGCCAGCAGCCAAGAGAGAACTGGCGGGGAGACCCAGTACTTC	CASSQERTGGETQYF
-	TRBV28	TRBJ2-3	-	TGTGCCAGCAGTTCCGTAGGAGGATATACAGATACGCAGTATTTT	CASSSVGGYTDTQYF
-	TRBV14	TRBJ2-1	TRBD2	TGTGCCAGCAGCCGGCTAGCGGGAGCGTACAATGAGCAGTTCTTC	CASSRLAGAYNEQFF
-	TRBV10-3	TRBJ1-4	-	TGTGCCATCAGTGGTTCAGACAAGTCTTACGAAAAACTGTTTTTT	CAISGSDKSYEKLFF
-	TRBV6-1	TRBJ1-1	-	TGTGCCAGCCGGGGGGACGGATTGAACACTGAAGCTTTCTTT	CASRGDGLNTEAFF
-	TRBV5-1	TRBJ1-5	TRBD1	TGCGCCAGCAGCTTGGGGGGGACAGCAAATCAGCCCCAGCATTTT	CASSLGGTANQPQHF
few	TRBV11-2	TRBJ1-4	TRBD1	TGTGCCAGCAGCCTGACAGGGACAGGTGAAAAACTGTTTTTT	CASSLTGTGEKLFF
-	TRBV5-1	TRBJ2-7	TRBD1	TGCGCCAGCAGCTTGGGGCAGGGGGCTTACGAGCAGTACTTC	CASSLGQGAYEQYF
few	TRBV7-9	TRBJ2-3	TRBD1	TGTGCCAGCAGCTTAGCCGGGACAGGGGAAACAGATACGCAGTATTTT	CASSLAGTGETDTQYF